These 5 T cell receptor beta chains were sequenced from one sample in a study of CD8+ T cells in alopecia areata. Following RNA extraction, reverse transcription yielded cDNA that acted as the sequencing template. The data were produced by immunoSEQ multiplex PCR, yet TCRdb's version contains in-frame clones alone and is incomplete. The table shows 150,000 to 200,000 clones, with 51% occurring only once. Treatment meaning: oral pan-JAK inhibitor, 5-10 mg twice daily. The sequences come from CD8+ T cells sorted from blood, collected around week 54, from a patient treated with tofacitinib. These receptors came from a human donor with alopecia areata.

This chain joins TRBV11-2 and TRBJ2-5; 10 bases line up with TRBD2. The V segment lost 8 bases and the J segment 5 bases; nucleotides outside the gene matches: 11. The CDR3 spans 15 residues. Germline CDR1 reads SGHAT; CDR2 reads FQNNGV. The CDR3 nucleotides read TGTGCCAGCTACCCATCTAGCGGGGGTACGGAGACCCAGTACTTC. Translated: CASYPSSGGTETQYF.

The rearrangement uses TRBV7-9 and TRBJ1-2; D call uncertain. Germline V gene sequence: CDR1 SEHNR, CDR2 FQNEAQ (reference sequence). The CDR3 sequence is 14 residues long. Trimming cost V 5 bases and J 5 bases, with 15 bases left between them. CDR3 protein: CASSHSDVGYGYTF. The CDR3 nucleotides are TGTGCCAGCAGCCATTCGGATGTGGGGTATGGCTACACCTTC.

The CDR3 DNA sequence: TGTGCCAGCGGGCAGGGGAACACTGAAGCTTTCTTT. Residues: CASGQGNTEAFF. The V and J genes are TRBV9 and TRBJ1-1, with D maybe TRBD1 (5 bases). CDR1 is SGDLS, CDR2 YYNGEE, per germline. V lost 7 bases and J lost 1, with 8 bases in between. This CDR3 is built from 12 residues.

V is TRBV27 and J is TRBJ2-6; no clear D gene. Germline V gene data show CDR1 as MNHEY and CDR2 as SMNVEV (reference sequence). With 6 bases removed from V and 0 bases from J, the gap between germline ends came to 3 bases. This CDR3 comprises 13 residues. The CDR3 DNA sequence: TGTGCCAGCAGCAACTCTGGGGCCAACGTCCTGACTTTC. It codes for CASSNSGANVLTF.

This chain links TRBV30 with TRBJ1-1, with TRBD1 matching 10 bases. V lost 5 bases, J lost 6 bases, and 6 bases stayed unmatched. The CDR3 has 13 residues. The germline V gene has CDR1 GTSNPN and CDR2 SVGIG (reference sequence). In nucleotides, the CDR3 is TGTGCCTGGGACAGGGGGCTTGGCGCTGAAGCTTTCTTT. Translated, it gives CAWDRGLGAEAFF.